This T cell receptor beta chain was obtained from a study of tumor and adjacent non-tumor tissue in lung cancer. Overall study: The cohort had approximately 13 adenocarcinoma, a couple of squamous cell and 1 small cell patients.

The CDR3 length is 16 residues. Per the germline V gene, CDR1 is MNHNY and CDR2 is SVGAGI (reference sequence). No cell sorting was done before RNA was extracted from the tissue. Regarding this clonotype: Its target is not known. The missing conserved phenylalanine or tryptophan at the end of this CDR3 makes a read error likely.

A modified ARM-PCR protocol with three rounds of nested PCR amplified TCRbeta. Each CDR3 protein gets one entry after TCRdb re-called the multiplex PCR reads with MiXCR. The sample shows approximately 76,000 distinct CDR3 sequences, about two thirds of them seen only once. Study-wide points: Significantly higher TCR diversity was found in tumor than normal lung. In normal lung, the top 100 clones were significantly more dominant than in tumor.

The specimen was lung tumor tissue. This chain links TRBV6-6 with TRBJ1-1; D remains ambiguous. This sequence was found in a woman between 65 and 79 years old with non-small cell lung cancer. This chain's CDR3 is CASGYLIGHMNTEAFL. The CDR3 DNA sequence: TGTGCCAGCGGTTATCTTATAGGCCACATGAACACTGAAGCTTTCCTT.